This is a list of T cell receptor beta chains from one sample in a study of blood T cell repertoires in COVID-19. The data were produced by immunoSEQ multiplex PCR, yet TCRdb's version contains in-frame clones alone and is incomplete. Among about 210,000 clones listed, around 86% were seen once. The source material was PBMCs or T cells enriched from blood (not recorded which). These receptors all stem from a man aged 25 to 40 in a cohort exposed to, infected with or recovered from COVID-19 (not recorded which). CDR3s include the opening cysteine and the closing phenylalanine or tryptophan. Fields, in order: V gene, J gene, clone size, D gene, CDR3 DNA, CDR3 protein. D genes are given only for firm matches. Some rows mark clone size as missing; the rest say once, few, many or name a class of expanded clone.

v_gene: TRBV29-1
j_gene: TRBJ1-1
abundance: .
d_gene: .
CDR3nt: TGCAGCGTTTCCGGGAACACTGAAGCTTTCTTT
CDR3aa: CSVSGNTEAFF

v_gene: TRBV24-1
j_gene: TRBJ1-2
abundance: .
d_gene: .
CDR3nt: TGTGCCACCAGTGATCGGGGTCCTAACTATGGCTACACCTTC
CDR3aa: CATSDRGPNYGYTF

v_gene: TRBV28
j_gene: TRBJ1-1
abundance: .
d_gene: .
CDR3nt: TGTGCCAGCAGCCTCTACCCGGCGGGAGCTTTCTTT
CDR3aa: CASSLYPAGAFF

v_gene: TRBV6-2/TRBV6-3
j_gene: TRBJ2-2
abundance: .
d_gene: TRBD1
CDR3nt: TGTGCCAGCAGCCAGACAGGGGAACCCGGGGAGCTGTTTTTT
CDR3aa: CASSQTGEPGELFF

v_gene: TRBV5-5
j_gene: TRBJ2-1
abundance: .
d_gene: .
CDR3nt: TGTGCCAGCAGCTTGGAAGTTAGCGGAATACTCTACAATGAGCAGTTCTTC
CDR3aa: CASSLEVSGILYNEQFF

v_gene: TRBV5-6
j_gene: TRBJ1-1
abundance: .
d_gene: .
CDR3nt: TGTGCCAGCAGCTTCTCCTTGAACACTGAAGCTTTCTTT
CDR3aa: CASSFSLNTEAFF

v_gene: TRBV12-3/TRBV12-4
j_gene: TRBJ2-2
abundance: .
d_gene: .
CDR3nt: TGTGCCAGCAGTCGTGTTAACACCGGGGAGCTGTTTTTT
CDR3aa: CASSRVNTGELFF

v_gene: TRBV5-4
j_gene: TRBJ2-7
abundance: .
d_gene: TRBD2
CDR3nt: TGTGCCAGCAGCAAGGGGGGTAGCGGGGCCTACGAGCAGTACTTC
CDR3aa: CASSKGGSGAYEQYF

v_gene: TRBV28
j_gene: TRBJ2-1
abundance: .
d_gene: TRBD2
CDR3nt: TGTGCCAGCAGGGAGACTAGCGGGAGTTATGAGCAGTTCTTC
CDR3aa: CASRETSGSYEQFF

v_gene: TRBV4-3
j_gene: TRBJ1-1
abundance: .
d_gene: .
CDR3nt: TGCGCCAGCAGCCTTTGGGGGCTGAACACTGAAGCTTTCTTT
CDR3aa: CASSLWGLNTEAFF

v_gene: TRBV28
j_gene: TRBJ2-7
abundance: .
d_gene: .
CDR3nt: TGTGCCAGCAGACCCCTGCCGGCGGCCCCCTACGAGCAGTACTTC
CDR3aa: CASRPLPAAPYEQYF

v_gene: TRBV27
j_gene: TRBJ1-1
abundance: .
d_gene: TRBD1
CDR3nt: TGTGCCAGCAGTTTATCACAGGGGGCTTTGACTGAAGCTTTCTTT
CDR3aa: CASSLSQGALTEAFF

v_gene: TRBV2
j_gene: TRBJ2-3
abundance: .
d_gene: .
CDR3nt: TGTGCCAGCAGTCTCCGCGGCACAGATACGCAGTATTTT
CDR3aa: CASSLRGTDTQYF

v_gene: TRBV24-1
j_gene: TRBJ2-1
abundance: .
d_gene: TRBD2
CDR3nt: TGTGCCACCAGTGACCCGGGACGGGGGGGAAAGGTCTTC
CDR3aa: CATSDPGRGGKVF

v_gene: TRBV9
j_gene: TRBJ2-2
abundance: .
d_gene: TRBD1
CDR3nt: TGTGCCAGCAGCGTTAGACAGGGCCCCACCGGGGAGCTGTTTTTT
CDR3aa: CASSVRQGPTGELFF

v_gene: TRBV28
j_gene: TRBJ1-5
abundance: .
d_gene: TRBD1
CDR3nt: TGTGCCAGCAGTGCGACAGGGGGTGGCAATCAGCCCCAGCATTTT
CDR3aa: CASSATGGGNQPQHF

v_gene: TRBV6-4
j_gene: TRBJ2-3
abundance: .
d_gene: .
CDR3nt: TGTGCCAGCAGTGACGTTATCAGGAGAGGGCGGTACAGCCCAGATACGCAGTATTTT
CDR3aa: CASSDVIRRGRYSPDTQYF

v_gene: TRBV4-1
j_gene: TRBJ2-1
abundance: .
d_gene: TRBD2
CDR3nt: TGCGCCAGCAGCCAAGGATCATTTTTGAAGAGCGGGAGTGGGGATGAGCAGTTCTTC
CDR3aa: CASSQGSFLKSGSGDEQFF

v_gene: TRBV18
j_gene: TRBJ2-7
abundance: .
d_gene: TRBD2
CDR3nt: TGTGCCAGCTCACCAGGGACTAGCGGGGGCCTCTTTTCCTACGAGCAGTACTTC
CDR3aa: CASSPGTSGGLFSYEQYF

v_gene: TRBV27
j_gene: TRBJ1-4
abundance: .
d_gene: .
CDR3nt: TGTGCCAGCAGTATCCAACAGAATGAAAAACTGTTTTTT
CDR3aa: CASSIQQNEKLFF

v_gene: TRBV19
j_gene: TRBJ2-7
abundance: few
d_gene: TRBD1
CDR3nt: TGTGCCACCTCCACCGGGACAGGGCCCGGCGAGCAGTACTTC
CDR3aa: CATSTGTGPGEQYF

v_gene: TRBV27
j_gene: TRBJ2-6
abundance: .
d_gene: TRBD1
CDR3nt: TGTGCCAGCAGGGACAGGGGGACGGCATCTGGGGCCAACGTCCTGACTTTC
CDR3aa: CASRDRGTASGANVLTF

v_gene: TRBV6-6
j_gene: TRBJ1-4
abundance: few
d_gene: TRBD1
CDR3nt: TGTGCCAGCAGTCGCTGGGCAGGGGGGACAACTAATGAAAAACTGTTTTTT
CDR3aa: CASSRWAGGTTNEKLFF

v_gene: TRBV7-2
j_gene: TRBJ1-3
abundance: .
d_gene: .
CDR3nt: TGTGCCAGCAGCTTTCAGGGGAGCTCTGGAAACACCATATATTTT
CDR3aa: CASSFQGSSGNTIYF

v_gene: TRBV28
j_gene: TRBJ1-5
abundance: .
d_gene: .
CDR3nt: TGTGCCAGCAGTTTAGTTAGGGGTTATCAGCCCCAGCATTTT
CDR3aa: CASSLVRGYQPQHF

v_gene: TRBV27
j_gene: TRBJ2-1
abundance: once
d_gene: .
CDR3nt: TGTGCCAGCAGTTTCCTTGACGGGAATGAGCAGTTCTTC
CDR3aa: CASSFLDGNEQFF

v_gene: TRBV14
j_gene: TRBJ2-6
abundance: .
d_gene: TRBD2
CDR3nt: TGTGCCAGCAGCTCAGCGGGGGGTAGTACGGCTGGGGCCAACGTCCTGACTTTC
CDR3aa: CASSSAGGSTAGANVLTF

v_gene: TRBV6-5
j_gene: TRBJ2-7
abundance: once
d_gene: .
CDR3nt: TGTGCCAGCAGTTACGGGCCACGTACCGCCGAGCAGTACTTC
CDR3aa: CASSYGPRTAEQYF

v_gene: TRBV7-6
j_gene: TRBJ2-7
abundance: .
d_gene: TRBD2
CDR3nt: TGTGCCAGCAGCCCCTCTAGCGGGAGCCCCTACGAGCAGTACTTC
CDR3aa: CASSPSSGSPYEQYF

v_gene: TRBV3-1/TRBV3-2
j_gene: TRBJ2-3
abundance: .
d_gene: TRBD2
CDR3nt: TGTGCCAGCAGCCAAGAGCTCGCTAGCGGGAGATCTACGGAAGATACGCAGTATTTT
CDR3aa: CASSQELASGRSTEDTQYF

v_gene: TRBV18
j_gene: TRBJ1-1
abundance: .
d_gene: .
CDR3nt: TGTGCCAGCTCACCAGAAACAGGGATAACTGAAGCTTTCTTT
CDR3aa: CASSPETGITEAFF

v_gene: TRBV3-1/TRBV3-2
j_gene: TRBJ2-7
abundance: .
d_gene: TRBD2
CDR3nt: TGTGCCAGCAGCCAAGTTGCGGGAGGGCCGACTAACTACGAGCAGTACTTC
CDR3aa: CASSQVAGGPTNYEQYF

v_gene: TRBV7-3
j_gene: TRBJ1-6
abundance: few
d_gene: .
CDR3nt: TGTGCCAGCAGCGGCGGAAGCCGGTATAATTCACCCCTCCACTTT
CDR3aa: CASSGGSRYNSPLHF

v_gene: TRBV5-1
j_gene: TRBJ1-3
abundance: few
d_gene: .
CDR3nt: TGCGCCAGCAGCTTGCAACCAGGCTCAACCTATGGGAACACCATATATTTT
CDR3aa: CASSLQPGSTYGNTIYF